This TCR beta chain appears in the sequencing data of a study of CD8+ T cells in alopecia areata. Study in general: Among treated patients, oral tofacitinib was administered at 5 to 10 mg twice daily.

RNA, once extracted, was reverse transcribed into cDNA for use as the sequencing template. Profiled with immunoSEQ multiplex PCR; TCRdb holds only in-frame clones, not every one. The profile covers roughly 140,000 clones, with 45% to 60% appearing a single time and roughly 0.9% taken by the ten largest. CDR1 is SGHDT, CDR2 YYEEEE, per germline. The ends were cut back, 5 bases at V and 1 base at J, with 9 bases in the middle. This CDR3 has 13 amino acids. This TCR was sampled from a human donor with alopecia areata. The rearrangement links TRBV5-6 to TRBJ1-1, with TRBD1 as a possible D gene (5 bases). This sample comprised CD4+ T cells sorted from blood, obtained at week 0. CDR3 loop: CASRGLRNTEAFF. CDR3 DNA: TGTGCCAGCAGGGGACTCCGGAACACTGAAGCTTTCTTT.